Following are 18 T cell receptor beta chains from one sample sequenced in a study of CD8+CD57+ T cells in acquired aplastic anemia. CDR3 and TCR beta VDJ profiling relied on genomic DNA as the template. One entry per CDR3 protein results from TCRdb running MiXCR on the reads. The profile shows 150,000 to 200,000 distinct CDR3 sequences, approximately 44% of them singletons. Before being chosen for sequencing, patients had shown CD8+CD57+ cell expansion by flow cytometry. The material sequenced was sorted CD4+, CD8+, or CD8+CD57+ T cells (not recorded which) from PBMCs. All receptors derive from a human donor with aplastic anemia.

Concerning this clonotype itself: Just one base apart from a much larger clone, this may be a read error. This CDR3 reads CASSFGGAGGQPQHF. CDR3 in DNA: TGTGCCAGCAGCTTTGGGGGGGCTGGCGGTCAGCCCCAGCATTTT. The chain is built from TRBV5-8 and TRBJ1-5, with D perhaps matching TRBD1 (6 bases). The V gene's germline CDR1 is SGHTS and CDR2 YDEGEE. The CDR3 consists of 15 residues. Trimming took 2 bases from V and 6 from J, leaving 15 bases between them.

Remarks on this clonotype: A much bigger clone sits one base away, suggesting this may be a read error. V gene TRBV6-2 or TRBV6-3 combines with J gene TRBJ2-7; 7 bases agree with TRBD1. The junction had 16 bases not matched to a gene; V was cut back by 7 bases and J by 4 bases. The CDR3 covers 16 residues. Germline V gene sequence: CDR1 MNHEY, CDR2 SVGEGT. The CDR3 DNA reads as TGTGCCAGCAACCATCCCCTAAACAGGGGATTGTACGAGCAGTACGTC. Protein product: CASNHPLNRGLYEQYV.

This rearrangement joins TRBV10-1 to TRBJ2-3, with a tentative D call TRBD1 (6 bases). Germline V gene data show CDR1 as WNHNN and CDR2 as SYGVQD (reference sequence). There are 18 residues in the CDR3. Trimming left V 8 bases short and J 2 bases short, with 26 bases between. CDR3 loop: CASPQTPNGAGVTDTQYF. As DNA, the CDR3 is TGCGCCAGCCCCCAGACCCCGAACGGGGCAGGGGTCACAGATACGCAGTATTTT.

The table lists this clonotype with many counts. CDR3 bases: TGTGCTAGTGGCCCTGCTACTATGGGGGGCGTTCAGCCCCAGCATTTT. Amino acids: CASGPATMGGVQPQHF. The gene calls are TRBV12-5 and TRBJ1-5; TRBD1 is a possible D gene (6 bases). Deletions cut 6 bases from V and 6 bases from J, with 21 bases between. Germline-derived CDR1 and CDR2 are LGHNT and FRNRAP. The CDR3 length is 16 residues.

This clonotype was seen a handful of times. J is TRBJ2-7 and V is TRBV5-1; tentatively, D is TRBD1 or TRBD2 (6 bases each). V was cut by 6 bases and J by 7 bases, with 20 bases left in between. CDR3 length: 14 amino acids. Germline V lookup: CDR1 SGHRS, CDR2 YFSETQ. CDR3 in amino acids: CASTSGAGKREQYF. CDR3 nucleotides: TGCGCCAGCACCTCGGGGGCGGGGAAGCGGGAGCAGTACTTC. Variable domain in full (rest from reference TRBV5-1 and TRBJ2-7): KAGVTQTPRYLIKTRGQQVTLSCSPISGHRSVSWYQQTPGQGLQFLFEYFSETQRNKGNFPGRFSGRQFSNSRSEMNVSTLELGDSALYLCASTSGAGKREQYFGPGTRLTVT.

There are many counts of this clonotype. This rearrangement joins TRBV4-3 to TRBJ2-7; 8 nucleotides align to TRBD1. CDR1 LGHNA and CDR2 YSLEER come from the germline V gene. The CDR3 contains 14 residues. The ends lost 3 bases at V and 3 bases at J; junction bases unmatched: 4. CDR3 nucleotides: TGCGCCAGCAGCCAGAGGACAGGGTACTACGAGCAGTACTTC. Its translation is CASSQRTGYYEQYF.

The chain joins TRBV29-1 to TRBJ2-7; 7 bases map to TRBD1. Germline-derived CDR1 and CDR2 are SQVTM and ANQGSEA. This CDR3 is built from 13 residues. Trimming took 7 bases from V and 3 from J; bases not matched to a gene: 9. CDR3 sequence: CSANVRQGYEQYF. The CDR3 nucleotides read TGCAGCGCCAATGTTCGACAGGGCTACGAGCAGTACTTC.

A word on this clonotype: The junction departs from germline at one end; a sequencing error may be responsible. The chain has TRBV7-7 and TRBJ1-1; possible D gene TRBD1, 6 bases. CDR1 SSHAT and CDR2 FNYEAQ come from the germline V gene (reference sequence). CDR3 length: 15 amino acids. CDR3 loop: CASSTHRVENTEAFF. The DNA for the CDR3 is TGTGCTAGCAGCACTCACAGGGTAGAGAACACTGAAGCTTTCTTT.

This clonotype was detected only a few times. The chain joins TRBV3-1 to TRBJ1-1, with 7 bases lining up with TRBD1. J lost 1 base, V lost 1 base, and 3 bases had no gene match. This CDR3 has 15 amino acids. CDR1 is LGHDT and CDR2 is YNNKEL in the germline V gene (reference sequence). CDR3 in DNA: TGTGCCAGCAGCCAAGGAGCAGGGGGGAACACTGAAGCTTTCTTT. Residues: CASSQGAGGNTEAFF.

This clonotype was detected ten times or more. The V call is TRBV6-1, the J call TRBJ1-2, with 8 positions matching TRBD1. CDR3 length: 16 amino acids. The germline V gene has CDR1 MNHNS and CDR2 SASEGT. The junction had 9 bases not matched to a gene; V was cut back by 3 bases and J by 3 bases. The CDR3 protein is CASSDRGRDVYYGYTF. The CDR3 bases are TGTGCCAGCAGTGACAGGGGGCGTGATGTCTACTATGGCTACACCTTC.

This clonotype came up many times. The V and J genes are TRBV7-2 and TRBJ2-2; TRBD2 matches 7 bases. Per germline, CDR1 SGHTA and CDR2 FQGNSA. The CDR3 length is 16 residues. Germline trimming cut 2 bases from V and 7 bases from J; bases unmatched to any gene: 10. CDR3 loop: CASSLRGSQTVGELFF. CDR3 DNA sequence: TGTGCCAGCAGCTTACGCGGGAGTCAAACGGTCGGGGAGCTGTTTTTT.

This clonotype was seen at least ten times. The rearrangement links TRBV9 to TRBJ2-2; TRBD1 aligns across 8 bases. Germline V gives CDR1 SGDLS, CDR2 YYNGEE. After removal of 2 bases from V and 5 bases from J, the junction contained 11 bases not matched to a gene. The CDR3 spans 17 residues. This CDR3 reads CASSVSDRVGITGELFF. The DNA of the CDR3 is TGTGCCAGCAGCGTCTCGGACAGGGTTGGTATAACCGGGGAGCTGTTTTTT.

The rearrangement links TRBV10-3 to TRBJ1-5, with D perhaps matching TRBD1 (5 bases). Trimming removed 0 bases at V and 0 bases at J, with 9 bases between. The CDR3 covers 16 residues. Germline-derived CDR1 and CDR2 are ENHRY and SYGVKD. CDR3 loop: CAISESGGYSNQPQHF. The CDR3 DNA follows: TGTGCCATCAGTGAGTCGGGGGGATATAGCAATCAGCCCCAGCATTTT.

The gene calls are TRBV7-9 and TRBJ1-1; unclear D gene. Germline V lookup: CDR1 SEHNR, CDR2 FQNEAQ (reference sequence). The V gene lost 5 bases and the J gene lost 1 base, with 17 bases spanning the gap. The CDR3 is 16 residues long. CDR3 residues: CASSLGVGSPNTEAFF. As DNA, the CDR3 is TGTGCCAGCAGCCTCGGGGTAGGGTCACCGAACACTGAAGCTTTCTTT.

This clonotype occurred many times. This rearrangement joins TRBV7-9 to TRBJ2-2, with 9 bases lining up with TRBD2. This CDR3 has 16 residues. Per germline, CDR1 SEHNR and CDR2 FQNEAQ (reference sequence). After removal of 6 bases from V and 2 bases from J, the junction contained 7 bases not matched to a gene. The CDR3 sequence is CASRPRREGNTGELFF. The DNA for the CDR3 is TGTGCCAGCAGGCCAAGGCGGGAGGGCAACACCGGGGAGCTGTTTTTT.

This clonotype showed up just a few times. This chain links TRBV10-3 with TRBJ2-7; 9 bases are shared with TRBD1. The V gene's germline CDR1 is ENHRY and CDR2 SYGVKD. This CDR3 comprises 12 residues. The J segment lost 7 bases and the V segment lost 4 bases, leaving 2 bases of the junction unmatched. In DNA form, the CDR3 reads TGTGCCATCAGTGCGACAGGGGGGGAGCAGTACTTC. Protein: CAISATGGEQYF.

This clonotype has more than one count but fewer than ten. The rearrangement uses TRBV6-1 and TRBJ2-5; TRBD2 matches 10 bases. The CDR3 contains 16 residues. V dropped 6 bases and J dropped 4; count of bases not matched to a gene: 11. Germline CDR1 MNHNS, CDR2 SASEGT. The CDR3 is CASRKELAGARETQYF. CDR3 bases: TGTGCCAGCAGAAAGGAGCTAGCGGGAGCTAGAGAGACCCAGTACTTC.

This clonotype has ten or more counts. The CDR3 reads CASSPGDTNTEAFF. The CDR3 DNA sequence: TGTGCCAGCAGCCCTGGGGACACGAACACTGAAGCTTTCTTT. This chain uses TRBV7-6 with TRBJ1-1; TRBD1 is a possible D gene (6 bases). Trimming stripped 5 bases from V and 1 base from J, with 11 bases between. The CDR3 covers 14 residues. From germline, CDR1 is SGHVS and CDR2 FNYEAQ.